One sample yielded the 8 T cell receptor beta chains listed below, sequenced in a study of cytomegalovirus exposure and HLA in healthy donors. PCR primers comprised 60 Vbeta and 13 Jbeta primers. Repertoires were generated with immunoSEQ multiplex PCR, while TCRdb's copy carries only in-frame clones and drops some. Its clone listing holds roughly 43,000 clones. The sequenced sample was PBMCs. All receptors come from a woman in her forties in good health and CMV-seronegative.

The genes are TRBV7-9 and TRBJ2-1; D possibly corresponds to TRBD2 (6 bases). Trimming shortened V by 5 bases and J by 1 base, and 21 bases separated the two germline ends. The V gene's germline CDR1 is SEHNR and CDR2 FQNEAQ (reference sequence). This CDR3 is built from 18 residues. DNA for the CDR3: TGTGCCAGCAGCCCCCGTGCACCCGGGACTCGTTCCTACAATGAGCAGTTCTTC. It translates to CASSPRAPGTRSYNEQFF.

The gene calls are TRBV6-5 and TRBJ2-7; D possibly corresponds to TRBD1 (6 bases). Trimming removed 6 bases from V and 3 bases from J, with 12 bases in between. In germline, CDR1 is MNHEY, CDR2 SVGAGI. The CDR3 consists of 13 residues. The DNA for the CDR3 is TGTGCCAGCAGGCGGACAGCTGACTACGAGCAGTACTTC. The encoded protein is CASRRTADYEQYF.

The chain carries TRBV9 and TRBJ1-2; a weak D match, TRBD1 (5 bases). Germline CDR1 and CDR2: SGDLS and YYNGEE. The CDR3 totals 13 residues. V lost 3 bases, J lost 1 base, and 7 bases lay in between. In DNA, the CDR3 is TGTGCCAGCAGCGCGGACATTAACTATGGCTACACCTTC. It translates to CASSADINYGYTF. Using reference TRBV9 and TRBJ1-2 for the parts outside the CDR3, the full variable domain is DSGVTQTPKHLITATGQRVTLRCSPRSGDLSVYWYQQSLDQGLQFLIQYYNGEERAKGNILERFSAQQFPDLHSELNLSSLELGDSALYFCASSADINYGYTFGSGTRLTVV.

J is TRBJ1-4 and V is TRBV6-5, with 7 bases matching TRBD1. Germline V gene data show CDR1 as MNHEY and CDR2 as SVGAGI. The length of the CDR3 is 12 residues. J lost 14 bases, V lost 5 bases, and 8 bases had no gene match. CDR3 residues: CASSPTRGSLFF. In nucleotides, the CDR3 is TGTGCCAGCAGTCCCACCAGGGGGAGTCTGTTTTTT.

The chain recombines TRBV27 with TRBJ2-1, with 9 bases fitting TRBD2. Trimming removed 2 bases from V and 6 bases from J; junction bases left unmatched: 5. The CDR3 length is 15 residues. Germline CDR1 MNHEY, CDR2 SMNVEV (reference sequence). CDR3 DNA sequence: TGTGCCAGCAGTTTACCGGGACTAGCTCTCAATGAGCAGTTCTTC. Translating gives CASSLPGLALNEQFF.

J is TRBJ2-1 and V is TRBV19; 9 positions match TRBD2. From germline, CDR1 is LNHDA and CDR2 SQIVND (reference sequence). There are 16 residues in the CDR3. V lost 9 bases, J lost 7 bases, and 16 bases stayed unmatched. The CDR3 protein is CASRTRYIAGVNEQFF. The CDR3 bases are TGTGCCAGCCGAACGAGGTACATAGCGGGAGTGAATGAGCAGTTCTTC.

This chain joins TRBV7-3 and TRBJ2-4; possible D gene TRBD1, 5 bases. V was cut by 2 bases and J by 0 bases, with 14 bases left in between. The germline V gene has CDR1 SGHTA and CDR2 FQGTGA. This CDR3 contains 17 residues. The CDR3 coding sequence is TGTGCCAGCAGCTTACAGGGTCCCCAGCTAGCCAAAAACATTCAGTACTTC. Translating gives CASSLQGPQLAKNIQYF.

The rearrangement uses TRBV4-1 and TRBJ2-1; 7 bases fit TRBD2. J gave up 9 bases and V 4 bases, and 15 bases lay outside the gene matches. The CDR3 is 16 residues long. Germline V lookup: CDR1 MGHRA, CDR2 YSYEKL. CDR3 in DNA: TGCGCCAGCAGCCTCCTTTACGGGGAGGGCCGGCGTGAGCAGTTCTTC. Translation gives CASSLLYGEGRREQFF.